The clone carrying this TCR beta chain was picked up one time. V lost 0 bases and J lost 4, with 13 bases in between. Germline lookup yields CDR1 SGDLS and CDR2 YYNGEE. This CDR3 spans 16 amino acids. Assay: immunoSEQ multiplex PCR; the TCRdb copy retains only in-frame clones and omits some. The data show approximately 150,000 clones, with under 90% seen just once and roughly 2% held by the top ten. These data come from a study of blood T cell repertoires in COVID-19. Study summary: Nucleic acid was either cDNA or gDNA, and it came from T cells, B-cell-depleted T cells, or PBMCs.

This chain joins TRBV9 and TRBJ2-2; weak D call: TRBD1 (6 bases). The sequenced sample consisted of peripheral blood. The TCR comes from an elderly woman with acute or convalescent COVID-19. CDR3 DNA sequence: TGTGCCAGCAGCGTAGGAACAGGGTATAGCACCGGGGAGCTGTTTTTT. This translates into CASSVGTGYSTGELFF.